The T cell receptor beta chain under discussion was sequenced for a study of cytomegalovirus exposure and HLA in healthy donors. V was cut by 5 bases and J by 4 bases, with 9 bases left in between. Germline V gene lookup returns CDR1 MNHEY and CDR2 SMNVEV (reference sequence). This CDR3 has 14 amino acids. The PCR made use of 60 Vbeta and 13 Jbeta primers. Clones were sequenced by immunoSEQ multiplex PCR, and TCRdb holds only the in-frame ones, with some missing. This sample has more than 120,000 clones, with 80% to 85% found just once. The sequence derives from a woman aged 30 to 39 in good health and CMV-seronegative. The chain has TRBV27 and TRBJ2-6; D unclear. The specimen sequenced was PBMCs. CDR3 sequence: CASSHIGGANVLTF. The DNA of the CDR3 is TGTGCCAGCAGTCATATCGGGGGGGCCAACGTCCTGACTTTC.